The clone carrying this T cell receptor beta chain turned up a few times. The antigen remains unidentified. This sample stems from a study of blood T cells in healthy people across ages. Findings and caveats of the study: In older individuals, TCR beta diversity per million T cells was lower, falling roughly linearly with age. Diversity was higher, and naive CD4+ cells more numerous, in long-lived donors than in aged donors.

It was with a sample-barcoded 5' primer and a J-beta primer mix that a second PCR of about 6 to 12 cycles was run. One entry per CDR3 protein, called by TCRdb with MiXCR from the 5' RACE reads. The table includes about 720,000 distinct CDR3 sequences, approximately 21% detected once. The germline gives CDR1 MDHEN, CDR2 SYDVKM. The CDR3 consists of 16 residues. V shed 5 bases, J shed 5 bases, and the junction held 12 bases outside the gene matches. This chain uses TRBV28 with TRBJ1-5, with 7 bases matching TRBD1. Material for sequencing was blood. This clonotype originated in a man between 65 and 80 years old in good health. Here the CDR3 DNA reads TGTGCCAGCAGTATACCCGGGACAGAAAGCCATCAGCCCCAGCATTTT. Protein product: CASSIPGTESHQPQHF.